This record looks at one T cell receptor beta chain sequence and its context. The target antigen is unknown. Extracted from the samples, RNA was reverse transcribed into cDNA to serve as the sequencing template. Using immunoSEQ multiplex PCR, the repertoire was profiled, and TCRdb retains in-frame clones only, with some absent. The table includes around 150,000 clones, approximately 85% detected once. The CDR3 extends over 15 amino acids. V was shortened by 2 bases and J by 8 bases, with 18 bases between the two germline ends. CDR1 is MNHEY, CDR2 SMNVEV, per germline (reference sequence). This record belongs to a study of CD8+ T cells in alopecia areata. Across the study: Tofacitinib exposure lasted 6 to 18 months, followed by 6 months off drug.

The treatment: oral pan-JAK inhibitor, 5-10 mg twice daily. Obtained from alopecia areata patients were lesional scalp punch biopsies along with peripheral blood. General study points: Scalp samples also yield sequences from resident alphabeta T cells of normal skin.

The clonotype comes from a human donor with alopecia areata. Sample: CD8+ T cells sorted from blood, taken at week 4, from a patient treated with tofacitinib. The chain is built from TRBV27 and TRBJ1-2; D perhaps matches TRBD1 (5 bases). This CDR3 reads CASSLTQGPSSGYTF. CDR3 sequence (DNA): TGTGCCAGCAGTTTAACCCAGGGTCCTTCTTCGGGCTACACCTTC.